This paragraph reports one T cell receptor (beta chain). Its antigen remains unidentified. Trimming removed 4 bases from V and 7 bases from J; junction bases left unmatched: 2. The germline gives CDR1 SGHAT, CDR2 FQDESV (reference sequence). The CDR3 sequence is 15 residues long. The table came from immunoSEQ multiplex PCR; TCRdb's copy has only in-frame clones and leaves some out. The top ten hold about 4% of the sample, which has approximately 100,000 clones, about 91% seen once. Collection occurred without any documented infections or immune events in donors. The source of the sample is a study of identifying expanded T cells in peripheral blood. Overall study results and limits: Variance in clone template counts between two-week samples significantly increased with total template count across all healthy donors. About 1.2 clones differed between technical replicates, versus roughly 16 and 20 over time.

The material sequenced was blood. This sequence originates from a person aged 18 to 75 in good health. The chain has TRBV11-1 and TRBJ2-2; TRBD2 agrees at 14 bases. CDR3 region: CASSSGLAGVGELFF. The CDR3 DNA follows: TGTGCCAGCAGCTCGGGACTAGCGGGAGTCGGGGAGCTGTTTTTT.